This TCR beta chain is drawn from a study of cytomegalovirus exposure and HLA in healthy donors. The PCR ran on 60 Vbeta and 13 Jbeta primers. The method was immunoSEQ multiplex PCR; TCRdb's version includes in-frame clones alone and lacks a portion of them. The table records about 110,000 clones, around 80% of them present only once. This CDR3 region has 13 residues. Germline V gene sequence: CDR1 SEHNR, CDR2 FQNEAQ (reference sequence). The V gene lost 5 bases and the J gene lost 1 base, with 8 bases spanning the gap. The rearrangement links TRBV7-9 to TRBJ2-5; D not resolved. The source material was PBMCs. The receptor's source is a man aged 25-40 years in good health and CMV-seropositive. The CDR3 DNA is TGTGCCAGCAGCCCCCCCGGCCAAGAGACCCAGTACTTC. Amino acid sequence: CASSPPGQETQYF. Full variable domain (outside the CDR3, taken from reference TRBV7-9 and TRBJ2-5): DTGVSQNPRHKITKRGQNVTFRCDPISEHNRLYWYRQTLGQGPEFLTYFQNEAQLEKSRLLSDRFSAERPKGSFSTLEIQRTEQGDSAMYLCASSPPGQETQYFGPGTRLLVL.